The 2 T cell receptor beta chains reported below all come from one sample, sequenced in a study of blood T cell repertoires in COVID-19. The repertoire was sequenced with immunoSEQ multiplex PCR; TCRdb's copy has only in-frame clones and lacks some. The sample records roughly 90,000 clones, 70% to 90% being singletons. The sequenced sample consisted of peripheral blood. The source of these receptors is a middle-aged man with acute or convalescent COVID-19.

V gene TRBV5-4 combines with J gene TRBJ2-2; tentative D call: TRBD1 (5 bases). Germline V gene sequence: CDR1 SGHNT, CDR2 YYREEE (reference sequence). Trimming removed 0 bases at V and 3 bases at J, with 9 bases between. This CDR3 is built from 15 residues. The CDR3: CASSLVGRDTGELFF. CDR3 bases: TGTGCCAGCAGCTTGGTAGGCAGGGACACCGGGGAGCTGTTTTTT.

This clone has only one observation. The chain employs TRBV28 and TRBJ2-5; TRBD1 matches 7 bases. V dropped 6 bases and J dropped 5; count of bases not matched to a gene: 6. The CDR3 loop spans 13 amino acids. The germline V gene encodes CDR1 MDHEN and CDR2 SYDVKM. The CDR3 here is CASSSGQDETQYF. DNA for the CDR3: TGTGCCAGCAGCTCAGGACAGGACGAGACCCAGTACTTC. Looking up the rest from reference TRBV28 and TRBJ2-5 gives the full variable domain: DVKVTQSSRYLVKRTGEKVFLECVQDMDHENMFWYRQDPGLGLRLIYFSYDVKMKEKGDIPEGYSVSREKKERFSLILESASTNQTSMYLCASSSGQDETQYFGPGTRLLVL.